This T cell receptor beta chain was identified during a study of siplizumab effects on memory and regulatory T cells. Concerning this clone: Its antigen remains unknown.

Study-wide findings and caveats: Confirmatory evidence of suppressive function in proliferating siplizumab-culture Tregs was not obtained.

Germline V CDR1 and CDR2: SGHRS, YFSETQ. This CDR3 spans 14 amino acids. J gave up 2 bases and V 4 bases, and 4 bases lay outside the gene matches. Assay used: immunoSEQ multiplex PCR; TCRdb lists only in-frame clones, some missing. The table lists some 88,000 clones, 70% to 90% of them singletons, with 15% in the top ten. The sequence was obtained from a human donor in good health. J is TRBJ1-1 and V is TRBV5-1; TRBD1 matches 8 bases. Sequenced: CD4+ T cells sorted from blood. In DNA form, the CDR3 reads TGCGCCAGCAGCCTGGGACAGGTAAACACTGAAGCTTTCTTT. It specifies CASSLGQVNTEAFF.